This passage covers 16 T cell receptor beta chains from one sample sequenced in a study of blood T cell repertoires in COVID-19. Repertoires were generated with immunoSEQ multiplex PCR, while TCRdb's copy carries only in-frame clones and drops some. The table records roughly 160,000 clones, just over 90% of them present only once. The sequenced sample was peripheral blood. The source of these receptors is a man aged 18 to 30 with COVID-19, enrolled during active disease.

The chain uses TRBV9 and TRBJ2-1; weak D call: TRBD2 (6 bases). The CDR3 covers 16 residues. Germline values: CDR1 SGDLS, CDR2 YYNGEE. Trimming left V 4 bases short and J 4 bases short, with 18 bases between. The CDR3 region has the DNA TGTGCCAGCAGCCTCGGAGGGGACCCCAAGTACAATGAGCAGTTCTTC. Its translation: CASSLGGDPKYNEQFF.

This rearrangement joins TRBV19 to TRBJ2-7; D uncertain. Germline V gene sequence: CDR1 LNHDA, CDR2 SQIVND (reference sequence). V was cut by 1 base and J by 3 bases, with 13 bases left in between. The CDR3 loop spans 15 amino acids. CDR3 bases: TGTGCCAGTAGTATAGCCCACCAGCCGGGCTACGAGCAGTACTTC. It encodes CASSIAHQPGYEQYF.

The rearrangement uses TRBV9 and TRBJ2-5; D is perhaps TRBD2 (6 bases). The CDR3 length is 14 residues. Deletions cut 4 bases from V and 3 bases from J, with 13 bases between. Germline V gene data show CDR1 as SGDLS and CDR2 as YYNGEE. CDR3 coding DNA: TGTGCCAGCAGCACCGGAGGGGAAAAAGAGACCCAGTACTTC. Protein product: CASSTGGEKETQYF.

In regard to this clone: Other nucleotide sequences in the sample specify the same CDR3. This rearrangement joins TRBV19 to TRBJ1-5; 10 nucleotides agree with TRBD1. The V gene end was trimmed by 5 bases and the J gene end by 2 bases; junction bases not matched to a gene: 3. The CDR3 consists of 15 residues. The V gene's germline CDR1 is LNHDA and CDR2 SQIVND (reference sequence). In DNA form, the CDR3 reads TGTGCCAGTAGTCCAGGGACAGGGGGCAATCAGCCCCAGCATTTT. This gives the protein CASSPGTGGNQPQHF.

The CDR3 nucleotides read TGTGCCATCAGTTTAGCGGGAATCGGCGTCGGGGAGCTGTTTTTT. Residues: CAISLAGIGVGELFF. V gene TRBV10-3 combines with J gene TRBJ2-2, with 8 bases that match TRBD2. The CDR3 totals 15 residues. The germline CDR1 and CDR2 sequences are ENHRY and SYGVKD. V dropped 5 bases and J dropped 7; count of bases not matched to a gene: 9.

V usage is TRBV11-3 and J usage is TRBJ2-1; maybe TRBD2 (5 bases). CDR1 is SGHNT, CDR2 YENEEA, per germline. With 0 bases removed from V and 4 bases from J, the gap between germline ends came to 16 bases. The CDR3 is made up of 17 amino acids. The CDR3 DNA follows: TGTGCCAGCAGCTTAGACCCCTCGATAGCGCCATACAATGAGCAGTTCTTC. The encoded protein is CASSLDPSIAPYNEQFF.

The chain employs TRBV6-2 or TRBV6-3 and TRBJ1-6; 9 positions match TRBD1. Germline V gives CDR1 MNHEY, CDR2 SVGEGT. The CDR3 contains 15 residues. V shed 6 bases and J 4 bases; nucleotides not matched to a gene: 4. The CDR3 DNA reads TGTGCCAGCAGCCCCGGACAGGGGTATAATTCACCCCTCCACTTT. Translation: CASSPGQGYNSPLHF.

The gene calls are TRBV29-1 and TRBJ2-7; TRBD1 matches 9 bases. CDR3 size: 14 residues. J gave up 3 bases and V 4 bases, and 7 bases lay outside the gene matches. In germline, CDR1 is SQVTM, CDR2 ANQGSEA. CDR3: CSVVQGQGLYEQYF. CDR3 in DNA: TGCAGCGTTGTACAGGGACAGGGCCTCTACGAGCAGTACTTC.

This clone was seen a handful of times. Its ends do not fully match the called genes, so a read error is possible. The chain uses TRBV30 and TRBJ1-1, with TRBD1 matching over 7 bases. The V gene's germline CDR1 is GTSNPN and CDR2 SVGIG (reference sequence). This CDR3 is built from 11 residues. CDR3 sequence reads: CAADRDTVAFF. CDR3 nucleotide sequence: TGTGCGGCTGACAGGGATACTGTAGCTTTCTTT.

The chain couples TRBV28 to TRBJ1-2; D gene unclear. The CDR3 spans 14 residues. Trimming removed 5 bases from V and 3 bases from J, with 13 bases in between. Per the germline V gene, CDR1 is MDHEN and CDR2 is SYDVKM. The CDR3 reads CASSPRIAYYGYTF. DNA of the CDR3: TGTGCCAGCAGTCCCCGGATAGCGTACTATGGCTACACCTTC.

This chain joins TRBV28 and TRBJ1-1, with 8 bases that match TRBD1. V shed 5 bases, J shed 7 bases, and the junction held 9 bases outside the gene matches. CDR1 and CDR2 (germline): MDHEN, SYDVKM. This CDR3 has 14 amino acids. Here the CDR3 reads CASSPWGTGNEAFF. The CDR3 DNA is TGTGCCAGCAGTCCATGGGGGACAGGAAATGAAGCTTTCTTT.

The chain uses TRBV10-3 and TRBJ2-5, with TRBD2 identical over 7 bases. The ends lost 5 bases at V and 2 bases at J; junction bases unmatched: 5. There are 14 residues in the CDR3. The germline CDR1 and CDR2 sequences are ENHRY and SYGVKD. The CDR3 bases are TGTGCCATCAGTCTGGGGAGGGAACAAGAGACCCAGTACTTC. Translated, it gives CAISLGREQETQYF.

J is TRBJ2-1 and V is TRBV7-3, with 7 positions matching TRBD1. V shed 4 bases, J shed 0 bases, and the junction held 6 bases outside the gene matches. CDR1 is SGHTA and CDR2 is FQGTGA in the germline V gene. CDR3 length equals 16 residues. The DNA of the CDR3 is TGTGCCAGCAGCTCGCGACAGGGAAACTCCTACAATGAGCAGTTCTTC. Amino acids: CASSSRQGNSYNEQFF.

This clone came up once. DNA for the CDR3: TGTGCCAGCAGTGAATTCGGTGAGCAGTTCTTC. This gives the protein CASSEFGEQFF. This chain joins TRBV6-1 and TRBJ2-1, with D hard to call. The CDR3 has 11 amino acids. V lost 2 bases and J 9 bases, leaving 5 bases between the germline ends. The germline V gene encodes CDR1 MNHNS and CDR2 SASEGT.

V and J are TRBV5-1 and TRBJ1-2, with D possibly TRBD1 on 5 matching bases. The germline V gene has CDR1 SGHRS and CDR2 YFSETQ. Trimming took 1 base from V and 8 from J, leaving 9 bases between them. The CDR3 has 12 residues. In nucleotides, the CDR3 is TGCGCCAGCAGCTTGAGGGGTTTAGGCTACACCTTC. Protein product: CASSLRGLGYTF.

The rearrangement uses TRBV24-1 and TRBJ2-2; maybe TRBD2 (6 bases). Trimming stripped 3 bases from V and 4 bases from J, with 11 bases between. This CDR3 comprises 15 residues. CDR1 KGHDR and CDR2 SFDVKD come from the germline V gene. CDR3 region: CATSDVRDSTGELFF. Here the CDR3 DNA reads TGTGCCACCAGTGATGTTCGGGACTCCACCGGGGAGCTGTTTTTT.